This TCR beta chain was observed in a study of T cell responses to AZD1222 COVID-19 vaccine. Overall study findings and caveats: After the peak T cell response, and only then, were repertoires sampled. Spike as a whole was targeted by vaccine-associated CD4 TCRs, dominant at 160-218 and 743-854.

There are 16 residues in the CDR3. Germline lookup yields CDR1 LGHNA and CDR2 YSLEER. V lost 1 base, J lost 3 bases, and 9 bases stayed unmatched. Profiled with immunoSEQ multiplex PCR; TCRdb holds only in-frame clones, not every one. The sample includes about 88,000 clones, 75% to 95% of them seen just once. Regarding this clone: The antigen remains undetermined.

The sequences come from peripheral blood, collected 28 days after the second AZD1222 dose. The chain is built from TRBV4-3 and TRBJ2-7; 7 positions match TRBD1. The TCR comes from an adult who received the AZD1222 COVID-19 vaccine. The CDR3 DNA is TGCGCCAGCAGCCAAGCCCCGACAGGGCCGGACTACGAGCAGTACTTC. Its translation: CASSQAPTGPDYEQYF.